Here is one T cell receptor (beta chain) with its context. The data originate from a study of blood T cell repertoires in COVID-19. Measured with immunoSEQ multiplex PCR; TCRdb has only the in-frame clones, and not every one. The sample lists approximately 270,000 clones, 70% to 90% seen once, with more than 1.5% in the top ten. Sequencing was performed on PBMCs or T cells enriched from blood (not recorded which). The TCR sequence derives from a man aged 35-49 years who had recovered from COVID-19.

The CDR3 nucleotides read TGTGCCTGGAGTGTACAGGTTGATCAGCCCCAGCATTTT. It is translated as CAWSVQVDQPQHF. V and J are TRBV30 and TRBJ1-5; D is perhaps TRBD1 (5 bases). Germline CDR1 and CDR2: GTSNPN and SVGIG (reference sequence). Between the trimmed V and J ends, which lost 0 bases and 5 bases, there was a span of 8 bases. The CDR3 loop spans 13 amino acids. Looking up the rest from reference TRBV30 and TRBJ1-5 gives the full variable domain: SQTIHQWPATLVQPVGSPLSLECTVEGTSNPNLYWYRQAAGRGLQLLFYSVGIGQISSEVPQNLSASRPQDRQFILSSKKLLLSDSGFYLCAWSVQVDQPQHFGDGTRLSIL.